The table lists the clone carrying this T cell receptor (beta chain) with many counts. Its cognate antigen is unknown. These data come from a study of response to subunit inactivated influenza vaccine. TCRdb passed the RT-PCR reads through MiXCR, listing each CDR3 protein once. The table lists roughly 290,000 distinct CDR3 sequences, 20% to 25% of them singletons. General study results and limits: With each seasonal influenza vaccination, the authors suggested, few new T cells are recruited.

V was clipped by 8 bases and J by 2 bases; unmatched bases: 2. Germline V lookup: CDR1 LGHDT, CDR2 YNNKEL (reference sequence). The CDR3 has 13 amino acids. Sequenced here: PBMCs from blood, sampled about 20 months after vaccination. The rearrangement joins TRBV3-1 to TRBJ1-2; the match to TRBD1 covers 10 bases. This receptor was identified in a man between 50 and 75 years old who received an inactivated influenza vaccine. CDR3 sequence: CASLDRGNYGYTF. CDR3 sequence (DNA): TGTGCCAGCCTGGACAGGGGGAACTATGGCTACACCTTC. Combining the CDR3 with reference TRBV3-1 and TRBJ1-2 gives the whole variable domain DTAVSQTPKYLVTQMGNDKSIKCEQNLGHDTMYWYKQDSKKFLKIMFSYNNKELIINETVPNRFSPKSPDKAHLNLHINSLELGDSAVYFCASLDRGNYGYTFGSGTRLTVV.